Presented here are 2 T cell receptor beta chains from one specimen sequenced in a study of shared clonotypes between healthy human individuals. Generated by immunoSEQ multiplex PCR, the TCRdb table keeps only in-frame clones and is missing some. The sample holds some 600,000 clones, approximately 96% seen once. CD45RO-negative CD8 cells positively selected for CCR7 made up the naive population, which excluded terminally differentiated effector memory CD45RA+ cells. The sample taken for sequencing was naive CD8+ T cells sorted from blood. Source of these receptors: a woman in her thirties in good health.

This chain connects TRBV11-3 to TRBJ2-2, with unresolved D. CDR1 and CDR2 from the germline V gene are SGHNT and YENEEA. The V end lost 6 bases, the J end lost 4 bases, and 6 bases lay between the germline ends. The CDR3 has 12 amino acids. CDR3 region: CASSSSTGELFF. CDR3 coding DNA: TGTGCCAGCAGTTCCTCCACCGGGGAGCTGTTTTTT.

The CDR3 sequence is CASSLSIAGQETQYF. The DNA for the CDR3 is TGTGCCAGCAGTTTATCTATAGCGGGCCAAGAGACCCAGTACTTC. V usage is TRBV6-6 and J usage is TRBJ2-5, with 7 positions matching TRBD2. CDR1 is MNHNY and CDR2 is SVGAGI in the germline V gene (reference sequence). J lost 1 base, V lost 4 bases, and 6 bases had no gene match. The CDR3 covers 15 residues.